This TCR beta chain was found in a study of T cell responses to AZD1222 COVID-19 vaccine. V lost 6 bases, J lost 3 bases, and 11 bases lay in between. Germline V gives CDR1 ENHRY, CDR2 SYGVKD. The CDR3 runs to 13 residues. Sequencing was performed with immunoSEQ multiplex PCR; in TCRdb, only in-frame clones are kept and a portion is missing. The repertoire holds 98,000 or so clones, 84% seen once, with more than 13% in the top ten. Sequenced material: peripheral blood, taken 28 days after the second AZD1222 dose. The clonotype originates from an adult who received the AZD1222 COVID-19 vaccine. The rearrangement uses TRBV10-3 and TRBJ1-2; D call uncertain. The CDR3 nucleotides read TGTGCCATCAGGGGCAGCCAGTACTATGGCTACACCTTC. It specifies CAIRGSQYYGYTF.